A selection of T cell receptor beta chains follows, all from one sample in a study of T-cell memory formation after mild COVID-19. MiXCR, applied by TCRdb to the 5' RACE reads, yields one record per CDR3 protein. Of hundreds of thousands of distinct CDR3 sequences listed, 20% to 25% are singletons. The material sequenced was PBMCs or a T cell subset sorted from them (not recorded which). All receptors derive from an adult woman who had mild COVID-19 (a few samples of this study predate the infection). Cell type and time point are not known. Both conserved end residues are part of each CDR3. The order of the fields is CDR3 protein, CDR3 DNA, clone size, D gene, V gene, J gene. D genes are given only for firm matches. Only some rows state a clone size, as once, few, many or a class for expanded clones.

CATRTEKYNEQFF	TGTGCCACCAGGACAGAAAAATACAATGAGCAGTTCTTC	few	NA	TRBV15	TRBJ2-1
CASSLYGEAYGYTF	TGTGCCAGCAGTTTGTACGGAGAGGCCTATGGCTACACCTTC	NA	NA	TRBV27	TRBJ1-2
CASSTRDRSYEQYF	TGTGCCAGTAGTACCCGGGACAGGTCCTACGAGCAGTACTTC	NA	TRBD1	TRBV19	TRBJ2-7
CASSFPRSQETQYF	TGTGCCAGCAGCTTCCCCCGGTCTCAAGAGACCCAGTACTTC	few	NA	TRBV7-2	TRBJ2-5
CASSDRGPDTQYF	TGTGCCAGCAGTGACAGGGGTCCAGATACGCAGTATTTT	NA	NA	TRBV6-1	TRBJ2-3
CASSQDSADTDYPYNEQFF	TGCGCCAGCAGCCAAGATTCGGCCGATACAGATTACCCCTACAATGAGCAGTTCTTC	few	NA	TRBV4-3	TRBJ2-1
CSVDSGTGGWETQYF	TGCAGCGTTGATAGCGGGACAGGGGGTTGGGAGACCCAGTACTTC	NA	TRBD1	TRBV29-1	TRBJ2-5
CASRDRGGTDTQYF	TGTGCCAGCAGAGACAGGGGTGGCACAGATACGCAGTATTTT	NA	TRBD1	TRBV7-2	TRBJ2-3
CASSLRDKHNEQFF	TGTGCCAGCAGCTTACGGGACAAACACAATGAGCAGTTCTTC	NA	NA	TRBV7-9	TRBJ2-1
CAWRGGKLFGNEQFF	TGTGCCTGGAGGGGGGGGAAATTATTCGGCAATGAGCAGTTCTTC	few	TRBD2	TRBV30	TRBJ2-1
CASSQSGPVEGYTF	TGCGCCAGCAGCCAAAGTGGCCCCGTGGAGGGCTACACCTTC	few	NA	TRBV4-1	TRBJ1-2
CASTPRGYNEQFF	TGTGCCAGCACCCCCCGGGGCTACAATGAGCAGTTCTTC	NA	NA	TRBV6-2/TRBV6-3	TRBJ2-1
CASSLGMLNTEAFF	TGTGCCAGCAGTTTAGGCATGTTGAACACTGAAGCTTTCTTT	few	NA	TRBV12-3/TRBV12-4	TRBJ1-1
CASSPSGTGEGYTF	TGTGCCAGCTCACCATCCGGGACAGGGGAAGGCTACACCTTC	NA	TRBD1	TRBV18	TRBJ1-2
CARSGRGTKTQYF	TGTGCCAGAAGCGGCAGGGGTACGAAGACCCAGTACTTC	NA	NA	TRBV13	TRBJ2-5
CASSWAPTDPFSTDTQYF	TGCGCCAGCAGCTGGGCCCCGACAGACCCCTTTAGCACAGATACGCAGTATTTT	few	NA	TRBV5-1	TRBJ2-3
CASSLVVDQGDNTEAFF	TGTGCCAGCAGCTTAGTAGTGGACCAGGGGGACAACACTGAAGCTTTCTTT	few	TRBD1	TRBV7-6	TRBJ1-1
CASSLEASGGAETQYF	TGCGCCAGCAGCCTGGAGGCTAGCGGGGGGGCAGAGACCCAGTACTTC	NA	TRBD2	TRBV5-1	TRBJ2-5
CASSLRGGGDNAADTQYF	TGTGCCAGCAGCTTAAGAGGAGGCGGGGACAATGCTGCAGATACGCAGTATTTT	NA	NA	TRBV7-9	TRBJ2-3
CASSPSGTPNQPQHF	TGTGCCAGCAGTCCCTCCGGGACACCAAATCAGCCCCAGCATTTT	few	NA	TRBV6-2/TRBV6-3	TRBJ1-5
CSARDGAGGAGWPMDTQYF	TGCAGTGCTAGAGATGGAGCAGGGGGCGCGGGTTGGCCGATGGATACGCAGTATTTT	few	TRBD1	TRBV20-1	TRBJ2-3
CASSPLGTGGAEAFF	TGTGCCAGCTCACCACTAGGAACAGGGGGCGCGGAAGCTTTCTTT	few	TRBD1	TRBV18	TRBJ1-1
CATSDTGTPEAFF	TGTGCCACCAGTGATACCGGGACACCTGAAGCTTTCTTT	few	NA	TRBV24-1	TRBJ1-1
CASSLVAGDTGELFF	TGCGCCAGCAGCTTGGTAGCGGGAGACACCGGGGAGCTGTTTTTT	few	TRBD2	TRBV5-1	TRBJ2-2
CSVWTPRDEQYF	TGCAGCGTGTGGACCCCCCGGGACGAGCAGTACTTC	few	NA	TRBV29-1	TRBJ2-7
CASSLDRGSGELFF	TGTGCCAGCAGCTTGGACAGGGGGTCCGGGGAGCTGTTTTTT	many	TRBD1	TRBV7-2	TRBJ2-2
CASSGGTSGGNEQFF	TGCGCCAGCAGCGGCGGGACTAGCGGGGGTAATGAGCAGTTCTTC	NA	TRBD2	TRBV5-1	TRBJ2-1
CSALGQSRGRSHGYTF	TGCAGTGCTCTGGGACAGTCGAGGGGTCGGTCCCATGGCTACACCTTC	NA	TRBD1	TRBV20-1	TRBJ1-2
CASSLEQGAATGELFF	TGTGCCAGCAGCTTGGAACAGGGGGCAGCCACCGGGGAGCTGTTTTTT	few	TRBD1	TRBV5-4	TRBJ2-2
CSVEEWQGVYNEQFF	TGCAGCGTTGAAGAGTGGCAGGGGGTCTACAATGAGCAGTTCTTC	NA	TRBD1	TRBV29-1	TRBJ2-1
CATSDATKDTSSYNEQFF	TGTGCCACCAGTGACGCAACAAAGGATACAAGCTCCTACAATGAGCAGTTCTTC	NA	NA	TRBV24-1	TRBJ2-1
CASSFSAIGYIDTQYF	TGTGCCAGCAGTTTCTCTGCAATAGGGTATATAGATACGCAGTATTTT	NA	NA	TRBV27	TRBJ2-3
CASSPTQGRTNTEAFF	TGTGCCAGCTCACCGACCCAAGGACGGACGAACACTGAAGCTTTCTTT	NA	NA	TRBV18	TRBJ1-1
CASRNRGPPGTDTQYF	TGTGCCAGCAGGAACAGGGGGCCCCCGGGCACAGATACGCAGTATTTT	few	TRBD1	TRBV6-5	TRBJ2-3
CASSVLRYEQYF	TGTGCCAGCAGTGTCCTCCGCTACGAGCAGTACTTC	NA	NA	TRBV2	TRBJ2-7
CASSASGTGELFF	TGCGCCAGCAGCGCATCCGGGACCGGGGAGCTGTTTTTT	NA	NA	TRBV5-1	TRBJ2-2
CASSPRTVPGELFF	TGTGCCAGCAGCCCAAGAACAGTTCCCGGGGAGCTGTTTTTT	many	NA	TRBV7-6	TRBJ2-2
CASSYSFSPLNTEAFF	TGTGCCAGCAGTTACTCGTTCAGTCCCTTGAACACTGAAGCTTTCTTT	few	NA	TRBV6-5	TRBJ1-1
CASSFQGGHGYTF	TGTGCCAGCAGTTTTCAGGGTGGGCATGGCTACACCTTC	many	NA	TRBV12-3/TRBV12-4	TRBJ1-2
CASSTLPGNNEQFF	TGTGCCAGCAGCACATTACCCGGAAACAATGAGCAGTTCTTC	few	NA	TRBV5-5	TRBJ2-1
CASSPGTASVKLFF	TGTGCCAGCAGCCCAGGGACGGCGAGCGTAAAACTGTTTTTT	few	NA	TRBV7-2	TRBJ1-4
CASSSTGVSEAFF	TGCGCCAGCAGCTCGACAGGGGTCTCTGAAGCTTTCTTT	NA	TRBD1	TRBV5-1	TRBJ1-1
CASSYSVTAAGGDNEQFF	TGTGCCAGCAGTTACTCGGTTACTGCGGCAGGGGGGGACAATGAGCAGTTCTTC	NA	NA	TRBV6-2/TRBV6-3	TRBJ2-1
CASSPDRVLADTQYF	TGTGCCAGCAGTCCCGACAGGGTTCTGGCAGATACGCAGTATTTT	few	TRBD1	TRBV27	TRBJ2-3
CSASGPNEQFF	TGCAGTGCTAGTGGGCCTAATGAGCAGTTCTTC	NA	NA	TRBV20-1	TRBJ2-1
CAISDVGARRDTQYF	TGTGCCATCAGTGATGTGGGGGCTAGGCGAGATACGCAGTATTTT	NA	NA	TRBV10-3	TRBJ2-3
CASRPGLVLGNEQFF	TGTGCCAGCAGACCTGGACTAGTCCTCGGCAATGAGCAGTTCTTC	NA	TRBD2	TRBV6-2/TRBV6-3	TRBJ2-1
CASRSDKGKNYGYTF	TGTGCCAGCAGGAGCGATAAGGGTAAAAACTATGGCTACACCTTC	NA	NA	TRBV12-3/TRBV12-4	TRBJ1-2
CASSLMGGTAGNTIYF	TGTGCCAGCAGCTTAATGGGGGGAACGGCTGGAAACACCATATATTTT	few	NA	TRBV7-6	TRBJ1-3
CASSSTSASTDTQYF	TGTGCCAGCAGTTCGACTAGCGCAAGCACAGATACGCAGTATTTT	NA	TRBD2	TRBV7-3	TRBJ2-3
CASSSRTGRTETQYF	TGTGCCAGCAGCTCACGGACAGGGAGGACTGAGACCCAGTACTTC	NA	TRBD1	TRBV7-9	TRBJ2-5
CASSSSGRRTDTQYF	TGCGCCAGCAGCTCCTCGGGGCGACGGACAGATACGCAGTATTTT	NA	NA	TRBV5-1	TRBJ2-3
CASSLVAGNYNEQFF	TGCGCCAGCAGCTTGGTAGCGGGGAACTACAATGAGCAGTTCTTC	few	TRBD2	TRBV5-1	TRBJ2-1
CASSLEGGGLGQYF	TGTGCCAGCAGCTTGGAAGGGGGAGGGCTTGGGCAGTACTTC	NA	NA	TRBV5-6	TRBJ2-7
CASSQWNTEAFF	TGTGCCAGCAGCCAATGGAACACTGAAGCTTTCTTT	NA	NA	TRBV5-6	TRBJ1-1
CASSMNPGQGAGGYTF	TGCGCCAGCAGCATGAATCCGGGACAGGGGGCCGGTGGCTACACCTTC	NA	TRBD1	TRBV5-1	TRBJ1-2
CASSSQGQGDEQYF	TGTGCCAGCAGTTCCCAGGGACAGGGAGACGAGCAGTACTTC	NA	TRBD1	TRBV12-3/TRBV12-4	TRBJ2-7
CASSLITMGYNEQFF	TGCGCCAGCAGCCTCATCACAATGGGCTACAATGAGCAGTTCTTC	few	NA	TRBV5-1	TRBJ2-1
CASSETGVRNEQFF	TGTGCCAGCAGTGAGACGGGAGTGAGGAATGAGCAGTTCTTC	few	NA	TRBV2	TRBJ2-1
CASSLVGGPDTQYF	TGTGCCAGCAGCTTAGTCGGGGGGCCAGATACGCAGTATTTT	few	NA	TRBV7-2	TRBJ2-3